Listed below are T cell receptor beta chains from one sample, sequenced in a study of T-cell reconstitution after alpha-beta-depleted transplantation in children. TCRdb itself ran the PCR reads through MiXCR, one entry per CDR3 protein. Of about 440,000 distinct CDR3 sequences in the sample, 43% were seen once. The specimen comprised PBMCs, sampled before TCRalphabeta/CD19-depleted stem cell transplant. These TCRs come from a girl aged 2 to 10 with aplastic anemia, due to receive a stem cell transplant. The CDR3 runs from the conserved cysteine through the conserved F or W. D genes are given only for firm matches. Clone sizes are given selectively: once, few, many, or a class where the clone is expanded.

TRBV11-2	TRBJ2-5	-	few	TGTGCCAGCAGCTTAGAAGCCCTAATATACTACCAAGAGACCCAGTACTTC	CASSLEALIYYQETQYF
TRBV4-3	TRBJ1-1	TRBD1	many	TGCGCCAGCAGCCAAGATATGGCCAGGGGGCGCGGTTGGAATGCTGAAGCTTTCTTT	CASSQDMARGRGWNAEAFF
TRBV12-2	TRBJ2-6	-	-	TGTGCAAGTCGCCTGACGATAGCGGGAGGGCCCTACGGACTCTACTCTGGGGCCAACGTCCTGACTTTC	CASRLTIAGGPYGLYSGANVLTF
TRBV5-1	TRBJ2-5	-	once	TGCGCCAGCAGCTTGGTTGGCGGGAAGGAGACCCAGTACTTC	CASSLVGGKETQYF
TRBV5-1	TRBJ1-5	-	many	TGCGCCAGCAGCTTGGATGGACGTCAGCCCCAGCATTTT	CASSLDGRQPQHF
TRBV6-5	TRBJ2-1	-	-	TGTGCCAGCAGTAATAGGATCAATGAGCAGTTCTTC	CASSNRINEQFF
TRBV12-3/TRBV12-4	TRBJ2-5	-	many	TGTGCCAGCAGTTTAGGAGGGGTACGAGAGACCCAGTACTTC	CASSLGGVRETQYF
TRBV5-1	TRBJ2-3	TRBD2	-	TGCGCCAGCACAAAGGGCGGGGGAGCCACAACGCAGTATTTT	CASTKGGGATTQYF
TRBV20-1	TRBJ2-3	-	-	TGCAGTGGAGGGGCAGGGGGGACAGATACGCAGTATTTT	CSGGAGGTDTQYF
TRBV2	TRBJ2-7	-	-	TGTGCCAGCCGGACACGGGGCTACGAGCAGTACTTC	CASRTRGYEQYF
TRBV12-3/TRBV12-4	TRBJ2-6	-	-	TGTGCCAGCAGTGGACGGTTCTCTGGGGCCAACGTCCTGACTTTC	CASSGRFSGANVLTF
TRBV29-1	TRBJ2-5	-	few	TGCAGCGGCGGAACAGGGACCCAAGAGACCCAGTACTTC	CSGGTGTQETQYF
TRBV20-1	TRBJ1-1	-	-	TGCAGTGCTCAGACTCAGAATTGGGATTTGGACACTGAAGCTTTCTTT	CSAQTQNWDLDTEAFF
TRBV20-1	TRBJ2-5	-	-	TGCAGTGCGGCGGACCTTACAGGCGCGGGGGAGACCCAGTACTTC	CSAADLTGAGETQYF
TRBV21-1	TRBJ2-1	-	-	TGTGCCAGCAGCAAAGTCCTAGCGGGGGGACGTACTCCCCATGAGCAGTTCTTC	CASSKVLAGGRTPHEQFF
TRBV30	TRBJ1-5	TRBD1	-	TGTGCCTGGTCGACAGGGGGAAATCAGCCCCAGCATTTT	CAWSTGGNQPQHF
TRBV20-1	TRBJ2-7	TRBD2	-	TGCAGTGCTAGAGATACTAGCGGGAGGATCTACGAGCAGTACTTC	CSARDTSGRIYEQYF
TRBV7-2	TRBJ2-7	TRBD1	many	TGTGCCAGCGCATCGCGACAGGGTACGGGCGAGCAGTACTTC	CASASRQGTGEQYF
TRBV20-1	TRBJ2-4	-	-	TGCAGTGCTAGGGATTTCCTAGACAGCAAAAACATTCAGTACTTC	CSARDFLDSKNIQYF
TRBV6-5	TRBJ2-5	TRBD1	many	TGTGCCAGCAGTTACCTGGGACAGGGTGAGCAAGAGACCCAGTACTTC	CASSYLGQGEQETQYF
TRBV3-1	TRBJ1-4	-	-	TGTGCCAGCAGCCAGAGGGCTAATGAAAAACTGTTTTTT	CASSQRANEKLFF
TRBV19	TRBJ1-1	-	few	TGTGCCAGTAGTACCGCACAGTTCCTCATGGGAGCTTTCTTT	CASSTAQFLMGAFF
TRBV10-3	TRBJ2-6	-	-	TGTGCCGGAAGGGGCCGGGACGGCCTCTCTGGGGCCAACGTCCTGACTTTC	CAGRGRDGLSGANVLTF
TRBV6-1	TRBJ2-1	TRBD2	-	TGTGCCAGCAGTCCCCCCACTAGCGGGAGGAGACACAATGAGCAGTTCTTC	CASSPPTSGRRHNEQFF